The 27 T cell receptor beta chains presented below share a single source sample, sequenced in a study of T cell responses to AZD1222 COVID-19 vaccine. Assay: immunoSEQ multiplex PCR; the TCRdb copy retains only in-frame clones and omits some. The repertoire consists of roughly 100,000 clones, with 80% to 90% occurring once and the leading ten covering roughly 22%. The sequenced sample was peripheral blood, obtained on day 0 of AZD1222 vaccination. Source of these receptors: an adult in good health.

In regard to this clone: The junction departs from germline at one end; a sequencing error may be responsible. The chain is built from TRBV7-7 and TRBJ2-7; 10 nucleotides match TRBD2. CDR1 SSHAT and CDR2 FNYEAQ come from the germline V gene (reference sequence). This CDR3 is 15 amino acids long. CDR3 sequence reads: CASSLAASGSNEQYF. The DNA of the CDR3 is TGTGCTAGCAGCTTAGCGGCTAGCGGGAGTAACGAGCAGTACTTC.

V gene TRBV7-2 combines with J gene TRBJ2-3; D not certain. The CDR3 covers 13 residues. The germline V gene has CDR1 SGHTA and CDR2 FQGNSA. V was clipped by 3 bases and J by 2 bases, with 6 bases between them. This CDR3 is CASSLFPTDTQYF. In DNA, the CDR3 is TGTGCCAGCAGCTTGTTCCCCACAGATACGCAGTATTTT.

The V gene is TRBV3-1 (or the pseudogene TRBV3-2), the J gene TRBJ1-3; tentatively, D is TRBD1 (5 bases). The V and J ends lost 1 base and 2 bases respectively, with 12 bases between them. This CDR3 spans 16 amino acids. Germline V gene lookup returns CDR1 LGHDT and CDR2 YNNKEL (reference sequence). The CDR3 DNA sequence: TGTGCCAGCAGCCAAGTCGTAGGGGCTACTGGAAACACCATATATTTT. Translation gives CASSQVVGATGNTIYF.

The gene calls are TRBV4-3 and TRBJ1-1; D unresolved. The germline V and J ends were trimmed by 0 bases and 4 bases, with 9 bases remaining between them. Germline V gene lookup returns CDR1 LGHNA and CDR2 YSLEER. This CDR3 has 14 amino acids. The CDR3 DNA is TGCGCCAGCAGCCAAGATCTCTCAACCACTGAAGCTTTCTTT. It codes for CASSQDLSTTEAFF.

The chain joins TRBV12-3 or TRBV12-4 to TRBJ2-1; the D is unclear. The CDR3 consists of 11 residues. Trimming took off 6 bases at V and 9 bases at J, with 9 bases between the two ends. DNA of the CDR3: TGTGCCAGCAGGAGAACAATTGAGCAGTTCTTC. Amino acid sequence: CASRRTIEQFF.

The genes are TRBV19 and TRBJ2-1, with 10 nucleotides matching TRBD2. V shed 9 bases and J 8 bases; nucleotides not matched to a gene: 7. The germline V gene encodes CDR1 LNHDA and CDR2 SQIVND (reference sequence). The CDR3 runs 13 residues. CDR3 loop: CASRSSGGYEQFF. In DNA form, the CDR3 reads TGTGCCAGCCGGTCTAGCGGGGGTTATGAGCAGTTCTTC.

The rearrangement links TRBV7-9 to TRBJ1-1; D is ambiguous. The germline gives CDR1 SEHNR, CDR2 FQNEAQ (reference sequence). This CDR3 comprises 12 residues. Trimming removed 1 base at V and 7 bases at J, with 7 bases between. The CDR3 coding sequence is TGTGCCAGCAGCTTAGGTTTGGTTGAAGCTTTCTTT. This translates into CASSLGLVEAFF.

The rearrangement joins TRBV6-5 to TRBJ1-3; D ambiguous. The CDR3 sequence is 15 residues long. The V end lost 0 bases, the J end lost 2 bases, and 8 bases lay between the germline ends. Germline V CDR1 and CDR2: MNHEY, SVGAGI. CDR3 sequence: CASSYSRVTGNTIYF. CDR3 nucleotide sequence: TGTGCCAGCAGTTACTCCCGGGTTACTGGAAACACCATATATTTT.

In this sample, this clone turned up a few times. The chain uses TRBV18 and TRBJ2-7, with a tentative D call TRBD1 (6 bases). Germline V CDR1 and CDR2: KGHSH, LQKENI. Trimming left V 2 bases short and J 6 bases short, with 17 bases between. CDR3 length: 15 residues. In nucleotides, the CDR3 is TGTGCCAGCTCACCAGCCGTTACAGGGTTTAGCGAGCAGTACTTC. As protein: CASSPAVTGFSEQYF.

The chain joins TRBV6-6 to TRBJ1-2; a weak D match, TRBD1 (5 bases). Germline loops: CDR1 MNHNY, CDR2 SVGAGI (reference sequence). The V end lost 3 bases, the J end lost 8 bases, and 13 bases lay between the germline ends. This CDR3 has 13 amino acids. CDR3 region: CASSYGVGLGYTF. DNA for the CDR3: TGTGCCAGCAGTTATGGGGTGGGACTCGGCTACACCTTC.

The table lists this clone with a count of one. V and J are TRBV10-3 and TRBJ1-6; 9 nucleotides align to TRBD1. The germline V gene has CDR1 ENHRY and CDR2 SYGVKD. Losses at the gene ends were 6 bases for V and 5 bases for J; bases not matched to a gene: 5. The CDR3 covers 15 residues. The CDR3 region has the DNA TGTGCCATCAGCCTCCGGGACAGGGATAATTCACCCCTCCACTTT. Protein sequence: CAISLRDRDNSPLHF.

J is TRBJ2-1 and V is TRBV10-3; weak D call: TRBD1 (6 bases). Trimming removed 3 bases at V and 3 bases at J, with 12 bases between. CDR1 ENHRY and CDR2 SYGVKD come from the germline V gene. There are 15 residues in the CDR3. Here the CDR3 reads CAISDSGGIYNEQFF. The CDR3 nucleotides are TGTGCCATCAGTGATTCTGGGGGCATCTACAATGAGCAGTTCTTC.

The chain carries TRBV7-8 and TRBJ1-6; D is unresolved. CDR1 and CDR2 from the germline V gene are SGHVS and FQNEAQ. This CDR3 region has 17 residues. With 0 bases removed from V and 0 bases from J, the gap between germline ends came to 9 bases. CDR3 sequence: CASSLALSSSYNSPLHF. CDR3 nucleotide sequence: TGTGCCAGCAGCTTAGCGTTGTCGAGCTCCTATAATTCACCCCTCCACTTT. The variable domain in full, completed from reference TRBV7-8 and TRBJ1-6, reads GAGVSQSPRYKVAKRGQDVALRCDPISGHVSLFWYQQALGQGPEFLTYFQNEAQLDKSGLPSDRFFAERPEGSVSTLKIQRTQQEDSAVYLCASSLALSSSYNSPLHFGNGTRLTVT.

CDR3 in amino acids: CASSALAGVVDTQYF. The CDR3 DNA sequence: TGTGCCAGCAGTGCACTAGCGGGAGTGGTAGATACGCAGTATTTT. The V call is TRBV27, the J call TRBJ2-3; TRBD2 aligns across 11 bases. Germline V gene sequence: CDR1 MNHEY, CDR2 SMNVEV (reference sequence). V was clipped by 5 bases and J by 5 bases; unmatched bases: 6. The CDR3 spans 15 residues.

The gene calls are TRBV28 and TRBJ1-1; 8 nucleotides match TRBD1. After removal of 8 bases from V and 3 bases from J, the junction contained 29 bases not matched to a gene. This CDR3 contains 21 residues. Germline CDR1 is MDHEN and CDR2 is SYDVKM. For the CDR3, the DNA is TGTGCCAGCGTTACGGCACGGTTTGGGCAGGGGGCGTGGGGTTTTCACACTGAAGCTTTCTTT. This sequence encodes CASVTARFGQGAWGFHTEAFF. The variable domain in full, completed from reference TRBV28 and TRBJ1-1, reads DVKVTQSSRYLVKRTGEKVFLECVQDMDHENMFWYRQDPGLGLRLIYFSYDVKMKEKGDIPEGYSVSREKKERFSLILESASTNQTSMYLCASVTARFGQGAWGFHTEAFFGQGTRLTVV.

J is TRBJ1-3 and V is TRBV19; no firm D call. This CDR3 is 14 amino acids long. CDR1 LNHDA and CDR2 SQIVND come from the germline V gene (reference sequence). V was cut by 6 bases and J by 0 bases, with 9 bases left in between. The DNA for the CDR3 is TGTGCCAGTAGCACTGTGAGCTCTGGAAACACCATATATTTT. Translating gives CASSTVSSGNTIYF. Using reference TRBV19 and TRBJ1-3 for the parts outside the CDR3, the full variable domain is DGGITQSPKYLFRKEGQNVTLSCEQNLNHDAMYWYRQDPGQGLRLIYYSQIVNDFQKGDIAEGYSVSREKKESFPLTVTSAQKNPTAFYLCASSTVSSGNTIYFGEGSWLTVV.

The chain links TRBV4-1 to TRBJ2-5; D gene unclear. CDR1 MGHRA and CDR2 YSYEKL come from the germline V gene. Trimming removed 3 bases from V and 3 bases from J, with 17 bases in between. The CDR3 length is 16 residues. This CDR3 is CASSQPPELGKETQYF. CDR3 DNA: TGCGCCAGCAGCCAGCCACCGGAGCTAGGGAAAGAGACCCAGTACTTC.

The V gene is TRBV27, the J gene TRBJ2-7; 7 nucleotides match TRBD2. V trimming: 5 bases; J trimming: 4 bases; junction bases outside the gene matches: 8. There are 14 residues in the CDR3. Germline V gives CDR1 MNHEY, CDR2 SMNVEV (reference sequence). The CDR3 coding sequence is TGTGCCAGCAGTCTAAGCGGGACGGGATACGAGCAGTACTTC. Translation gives CASSLSGTGYEQYF.

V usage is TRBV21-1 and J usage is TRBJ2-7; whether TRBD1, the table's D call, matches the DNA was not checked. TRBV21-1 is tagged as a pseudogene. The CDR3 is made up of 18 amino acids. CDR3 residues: CASSKYAPGQRTPKEQYF. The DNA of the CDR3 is TGTGCCAGCAGCAAATACGCTCCGGGACAGAGGACTCCTAAGGAGCAGTACTTC.

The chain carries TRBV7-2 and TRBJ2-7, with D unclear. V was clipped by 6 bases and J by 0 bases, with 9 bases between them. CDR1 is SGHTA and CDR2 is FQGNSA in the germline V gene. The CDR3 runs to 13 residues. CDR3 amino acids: CASRMRASYEQYF. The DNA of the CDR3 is TGTGCCAGCAGGATGAGAGCCTCCTACGAGCAGTACTTC. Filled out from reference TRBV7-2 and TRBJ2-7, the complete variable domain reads GAGVSQSPSNKVTEKGKDVELRCDPISGHTALYWYRQSLGQGLEFLIYFQGNSAPDKSGLPSDRFSAERTGGSVSTLTIQRTQQEDSAVYLCASRMRASYEQYFGPGTRLTVT.

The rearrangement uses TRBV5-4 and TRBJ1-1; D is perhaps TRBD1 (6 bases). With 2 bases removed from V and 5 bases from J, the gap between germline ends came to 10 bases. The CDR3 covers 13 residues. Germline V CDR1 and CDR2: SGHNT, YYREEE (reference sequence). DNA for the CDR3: TGTGCCAGCAGCTTCGACAGGATTACTGAAGCTTTCTTT. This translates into CASSFDRITEAFF. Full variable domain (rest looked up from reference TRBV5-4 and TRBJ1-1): ETGVTQSPTHLIKTRGQQVTLRCSSQSGHNTVSWYQQALGQGPQFIFQYYREEENGRGNFPPRFSGLQFPNYSSELNVNALELDDSALYLCASSFDRITEAFFGQGTRLTVV.

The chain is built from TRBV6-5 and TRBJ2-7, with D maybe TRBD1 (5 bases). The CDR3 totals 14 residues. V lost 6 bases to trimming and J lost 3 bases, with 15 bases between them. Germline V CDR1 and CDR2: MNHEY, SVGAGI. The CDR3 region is CASSLGRAGYEQYF. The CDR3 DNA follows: TGTGCCAGCAGCCTCGGCAGGGCAGGCTACGAGCAGTACTTC.

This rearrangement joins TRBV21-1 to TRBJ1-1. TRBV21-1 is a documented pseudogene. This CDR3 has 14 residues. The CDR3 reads CASSARPVDTEAFF. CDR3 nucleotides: TGTGCCAGCAGCGCCCGCCCCGTAGACACTGAAGCTTTCTTT.

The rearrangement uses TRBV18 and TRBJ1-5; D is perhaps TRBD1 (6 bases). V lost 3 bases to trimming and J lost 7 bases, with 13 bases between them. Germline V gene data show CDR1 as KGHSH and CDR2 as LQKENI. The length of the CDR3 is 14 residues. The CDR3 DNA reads TGTGCCAGCTCACCCGGGACATTCGAACAGCCCCAGCATTTT. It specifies CASSPGTFEQPQHF.

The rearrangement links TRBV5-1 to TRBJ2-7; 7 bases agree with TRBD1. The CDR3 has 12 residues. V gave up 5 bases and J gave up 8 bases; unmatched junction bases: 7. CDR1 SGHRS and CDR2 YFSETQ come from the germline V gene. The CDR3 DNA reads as TGCGCCAGCAGTGGGGACAGTAATCAGCAGTACTTC. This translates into CASSGDSNQQYF.

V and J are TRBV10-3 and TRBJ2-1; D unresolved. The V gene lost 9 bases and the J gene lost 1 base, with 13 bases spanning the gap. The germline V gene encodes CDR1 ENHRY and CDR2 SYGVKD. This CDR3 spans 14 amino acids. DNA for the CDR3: TGTGCCATATCATCTTCGAAATCCTACAATGAGCAGTTCTTC. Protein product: CAISSSKSYNEQFF.

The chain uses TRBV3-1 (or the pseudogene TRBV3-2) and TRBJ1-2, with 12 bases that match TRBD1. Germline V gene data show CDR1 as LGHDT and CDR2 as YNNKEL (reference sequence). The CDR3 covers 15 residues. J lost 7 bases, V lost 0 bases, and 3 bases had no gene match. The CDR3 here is CASSQDGTGGSGYTF. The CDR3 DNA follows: TGTGCCAGCAGCCAAGATGGGACAGGGGGCTCTGGCTACACCTTC.